This T cell receptor (beta chain) was retrieved from a study of control samples from healthy donors and cancer patients. Assay used: immunoSEQ multiplex PCR; TCRdb lists only in-frame clones, some missing. The sample has more than 100,000 clones; 75% to 95% are singletons. Germline assignment: CDR1 KGHSH and CDR2 LQKENI. Trimming stripped 0 bases from V and 1 base from J, with 13 bases between. The CDR3 totals 17 residues. Sequenced sample: blood. This TCR was sampled from a man younger than 30 in good health. The chain uses TRBV18 and TRBJ2-1, with D unclear. The CDR3 is CASSPPSVRSSYNEQFF. CDR3 nucleotide sequence: TGTGCCAGCTCACCACCCTCGGTCAGATCATCCTACAATGAGCAGTTCTTC.